This T cell receptor (beta chain) appears in the sequencing data of a study of T-cell memory formation after mild COVID-19. TCRdb re-called the 5' RACE reads through MiXCR, storing one row per CDR3 protein. The repertoire includes some 250,000 distinct CDR3 sequences, 8% to 9.5% of them detected once, and around a fifth sits in the top ten. This CDR3 is built from 15 residues. Germline CDR1 reads SGHTA; CDR2 reads FQGNSA. Deletions cut 5 bases from V and 4 bases from J, with 17 bases between. What was sequenced was PBMCs or a T cell subset sorted from them (not recorded which). This chain connects TRBV7-2 to TRBJ2-5; D is unresolved. The receptor was isolated from a man younger than 35 who had mild COVID-19 (a few samples of this study predate the infection). Cell type and time point are not known. CDR3: CASSPQPGIGETQYF. As DNA, the CDR3 is TGTGCCAGCAGCCCTCAACCTGGGATCGGAGAGACCCAGTACTTC. Full variable domain (rest looked up from reference TRBV7-2 and TRBJ2-5): GAGVSQSPSNKVTEKGKDVELRCDPISGHTALYWYRQSLGQGLEFLIYFQGNSAPDKSGLPSDRFSAERTGGSVSTLTIQRTQQEDSAVYLCASSPQPGIGETQYFGPGTRLLVL.